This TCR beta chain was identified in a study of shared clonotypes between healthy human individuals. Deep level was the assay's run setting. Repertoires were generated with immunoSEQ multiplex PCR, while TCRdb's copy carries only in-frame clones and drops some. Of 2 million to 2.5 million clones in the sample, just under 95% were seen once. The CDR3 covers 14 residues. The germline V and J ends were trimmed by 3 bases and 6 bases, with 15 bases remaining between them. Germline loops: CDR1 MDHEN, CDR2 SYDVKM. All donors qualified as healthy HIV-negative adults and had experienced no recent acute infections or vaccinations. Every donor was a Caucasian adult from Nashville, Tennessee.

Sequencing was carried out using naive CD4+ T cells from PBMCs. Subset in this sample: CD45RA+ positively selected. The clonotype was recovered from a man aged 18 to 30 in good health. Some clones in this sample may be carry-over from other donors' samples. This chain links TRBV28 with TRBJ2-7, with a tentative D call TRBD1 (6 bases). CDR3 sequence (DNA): TGTGCCAGCAGTTTTGTTGGGGCAGGGGTCGAGCAGTACTTC. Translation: CASSFVGAGVEQYF.